The present T cell receptor (beta chain) was sequenced within a study of cytomegalovirus exposure and HLA in healthy donors. This clone was observed a handful of times. What it binds is not known. The PCR had 60 Vbeta and 13 Jbeta primers. Measured with immunoSEQ multiplex PCR; TCRdb has only the in-frame clones, and not every one. The table shows 130,000 to 150,000 clones, with over 70% occurring only once. Study-wide points: Highest at DRB1 and lowest at HLA-C, TCR association rates differed among HLA loci in a later analysis.

Sequencing input: PBMCs. The sequence came from a male donor in good health and CMV-seronegative.

CDR3 loop: CASGPLTVLSTDTQYF. CDR3 DNA: TGTGCCAGCGGCCCTCTGACAGTCCTAAGCACAGATACGCAGTATTTT. J is TRBJ2-3 and V is TRBV2; a possible D gene is TRBD1 (5 bases). Germline V gene lookup returns CDR1 SNHLY and CDR2 FYNNEI. Trimming shortened V by 8 bases and J by 0 bases, and 18 bases separated the two germline ends. CDR3 length equals 16 residues.